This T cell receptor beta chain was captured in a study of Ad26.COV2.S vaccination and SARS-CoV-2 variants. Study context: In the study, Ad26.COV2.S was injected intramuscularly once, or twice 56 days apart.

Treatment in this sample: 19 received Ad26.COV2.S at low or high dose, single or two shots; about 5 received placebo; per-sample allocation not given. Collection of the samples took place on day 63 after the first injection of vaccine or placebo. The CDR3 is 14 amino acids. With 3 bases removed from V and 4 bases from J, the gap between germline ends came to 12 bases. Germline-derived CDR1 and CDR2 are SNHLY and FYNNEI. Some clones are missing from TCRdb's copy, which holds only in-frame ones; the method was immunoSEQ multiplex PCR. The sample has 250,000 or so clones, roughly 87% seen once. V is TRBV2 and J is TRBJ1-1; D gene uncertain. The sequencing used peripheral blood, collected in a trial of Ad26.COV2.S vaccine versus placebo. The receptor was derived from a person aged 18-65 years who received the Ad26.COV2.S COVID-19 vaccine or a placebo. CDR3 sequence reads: CASSDLGLGTEAFF. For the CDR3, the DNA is TGTGCCAGCAGTGATCTAGGGTTGGGCACTGAAGCTTTCTTT.